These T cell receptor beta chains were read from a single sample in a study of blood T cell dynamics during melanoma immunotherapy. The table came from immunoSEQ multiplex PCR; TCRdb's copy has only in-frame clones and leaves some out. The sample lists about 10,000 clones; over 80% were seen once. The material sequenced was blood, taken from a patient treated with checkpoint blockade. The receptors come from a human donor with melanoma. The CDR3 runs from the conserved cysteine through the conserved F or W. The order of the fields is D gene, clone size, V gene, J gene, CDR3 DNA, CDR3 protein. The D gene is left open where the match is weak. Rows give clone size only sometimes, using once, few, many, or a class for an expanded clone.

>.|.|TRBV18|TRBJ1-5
TGTGCCAGCTCACCACCGAGTTCTGGGGGATTCAATCAGCCCCAGCATTTT
CASSPPSSGGFNQPQHF
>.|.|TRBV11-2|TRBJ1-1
TGTGCCAGCAGCTTAGATCGACAGAGCACTGAAGCTTTCTTT
CASSLDRQSTEAFF
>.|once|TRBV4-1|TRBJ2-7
TGCGCCAGCAGCCAAGATGGAGGGGGAGTCTCCTACGAGCAGTACTTC
CASSQDGGGVSYEQYF
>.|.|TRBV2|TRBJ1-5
TGTGCCAGCCACGGACTTAGCAATCAGCCCCAGCATTTT
CASHGLSNQPQHF
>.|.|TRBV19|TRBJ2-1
TGTGCCAGTAGTATAGCGTGGCAGCCCTACAATGAGCAGTTCTTC
CASSIAWQPYNEQFF
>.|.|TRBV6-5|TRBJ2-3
TGTGCCAGCAGTTACTCGTACAGCTCCACAGATACGCAGTATTTT
CASSYSYSSTDTQYF
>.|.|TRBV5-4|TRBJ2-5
TGTGCCAGCAGCTTGGCCGGCAACAGGGCAGGGGAGCAGTACTTC
CASSLAGNRAGEQYF
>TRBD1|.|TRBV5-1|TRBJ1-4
TGCGCCAGCAGCCCCGGGACAGGGGGAGGTTCTAATGAAAAACTGTTTTTT
CASSPGTGGGSNEKLFF
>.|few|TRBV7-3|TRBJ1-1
TGTGCCAGCAGCTCGGGGGGCAACACTGAAGCTTTCTTT
CASSSGGNTEAFF
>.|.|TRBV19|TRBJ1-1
TGTGCCACAAGACCCCCGGGACAAAGAGCCACTGAAGCTTTCTTT
CATRPPGQRATEAFF
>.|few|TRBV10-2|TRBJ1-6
TGCGCCAGCAGTGAGGAGAGAAATAATTCACCCCTCCACTTT
CASSEERNNSPLHF
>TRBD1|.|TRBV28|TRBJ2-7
TGTGCCAGCAGTCTCGGACAGGGGCGAAACGAGCAGTACTTC
CASSLGQGRNEQYF
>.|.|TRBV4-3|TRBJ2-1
TGCGCCAGCAGCCTCTCTGGGTTCAATGAGCAGTTCTTC
CASSLSGFNEQFF
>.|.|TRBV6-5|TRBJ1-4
TGTGCCAGCAGGTCAGGGGTAGAAAAACTGTTTTTT
CASRSGVEKLFF
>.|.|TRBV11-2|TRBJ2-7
TGTGCCAGCAGCTACTGGGGGGGGCAGTCCTACGAGCAGTACTTC
CASSYWGGQSYEQYF
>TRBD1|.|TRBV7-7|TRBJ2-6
TGTGCCAGCAGCTCTTTTACAGGGGAAGCATCTGGGGCCAACGTCCTGACTTTC
CASSSFTGEASGANVLTF
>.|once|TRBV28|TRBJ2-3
TGTGCCAGCAGCTCGGGGGGCATGAGCACAGATACGCAGTATTTT
CASSSGGMSTDTQYF
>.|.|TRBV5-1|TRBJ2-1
TGCGCCAGCAGCTCCGGCTCCTACAATGAGCAGTTCTTC
CASSSGSYNEQFF
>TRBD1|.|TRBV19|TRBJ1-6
TGTGCCAGTAGCCAGGGGGTGTATAATTCACCCCTCCACTTT
CASSQGVYNSPLHF
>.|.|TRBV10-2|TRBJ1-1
TGCGCCAGCAGTAACGTGGGGGTTAGAGCTGAAGCTTTCTTT
CASSNVGVRAEAFF
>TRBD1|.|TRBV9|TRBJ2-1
TGTGCCAGCAGCCCCAGAGGGGTCGGGACAGGGTATGAGAATGAGCAGTTCTTC
CASSPRGVGTGYENEQFF
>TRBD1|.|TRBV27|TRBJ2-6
TGTGCCAGCAGTCGCACAGGGGCTGGGGCCAACGTCCTGACTTTC
CASSRTGAGANVLTF
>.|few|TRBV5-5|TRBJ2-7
TGTGCCAGCAGCTTGGCCGGGCCAGAGTATTTTCCCTACGAGCAGTACTTC
CASSLAGPEYFPYEQYF
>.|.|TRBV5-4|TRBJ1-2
TGTGCCAGCAGCTTTCGAGGGGGGGGTAACTATGGCTACACCTTC
CASSFRGGGNYGYTF